These 7 T cell receptor beta chains were sequenced from one sample in a study of shared clonotypes between healthy human individuals (dated by TCRdb to 2018 to 2021). For the CD8 naive samples, CD45RO-negative cells were positively selected for CCR7, yielding a CD45RA+CCR7+ population from which TemRA cells were excluded. Library generation was performed with the immunoSEQ multiplex PCR assay. TCRdb provides this immuneACCESS table in a form limited to in-frame rearrangements. Some clones are lacking; in checked studies, under half of them reflect an unresolved V gene, and why the rest are absent is not known. In this sample the table shows roughly 2 million clones, roughly 94% of which occur a single time. Clones ranked in the top ten supply roughly 1% of the sample. Source material: naive CD8+ T cells sorted from blood. The meaning of the sample's cell subset or site label: CD45RA+CCR7+. The receptors originated from a man aged 18 to 30 in good health.

The genes are TRBV5-6 and TRBJ2-1; possible D gene TRBD2, 5 bases. V shed 0 bases and J shed 6 bases, with 13 bases lying between them. The CDR3 has 15 amino acids. Germline CDR1 reads SGHDT; CDR2 reads YYEEEE. In DNA form, the CDR3 reads TGTGCCAGCAGCTTGGGCGGGCTAGTCCCCAATGAGCAGTTCTTC. Translating it yields CASSLGGLVPNEQFF.

V is TRBV27 and J is TRBJ1-6, with D uncertain. Deletions cut 7 bases from V and 5 bases from J, with 12 bases between. CDR1 and CDR2 (germline): MNHEY, SMNVEV (reference sequence). The CDR3 spans 14 residues. Written as DNA, the CDR3 is TGTGCCAGCACCCCCTCTGCGGATAATTCACCCCTCCACTTT. Amino acids: CASTPSADNSPLHF.

The rearrangement uses TRBV29-1 and TRBJ2-7; no firm D call. Germline V gene data show CDR1 as SQVTM and CDR2 as ANQGSEA. V lost 5 bases and J lost 1, with 9 bases in between. CDR3 length: 12 amino acids. DNA for the CDR3: TGCAGCGTTCTTTCTATGTCCTACGAGCAGTACTTC. Encoded protein: CSVLSMSYEQYF.

This rearrangement joins TRBV9 to TRBJ2-1, with a possible D match to TRBD2 (5 bases). Trimming left V 5 bases short and J 10 bases short, with 10 bases between. This CDR3 contains 11 residues. Germline values: CDR1 SGDLS, CDR2 YYNGEE. The DNA of the CDR3 is TGTGCCAGCAGAGGAGAGGGCGAGCAGTTCTTC. Translation: CASRGEGEQFF.

Written as DNA, the CDR3 is TGTGCCAGCAGCCGCCCCGGCGGGAGCATCGAGCAGTACTTC. Translation gives CASSRPGGSIEQYF. This chain connects TRBV13 to TRBJ2-7; 7 bases agree with TRBD2. From germline, CDR1 is PRHDT and CDR2 FYEKMQ (reference sequence). CDR3 size: 14 residues. Unmatched junction bases numbered 10, after V lost 5 bases and J lost 6 bases.

This clone was detected once. The genes are TRBV4-1 and TRBJ1-2, with 7 bases aligning to TRBD1. V trimming: 1 base; J trimming: 8 bases; junction bases outside the gene matches: 4. The length of the CDR3 is 13 residues. Germline CDR1 reads MGHRA; CDR2 reads YSYEKL. DNA for the CDR3: TGCGCCAGCAGCCAAGCCACAGGGGCCGGCTACACCTTC. It encodes CASSQATGAGYTF.

The chain carries TRBV5-6 and TRBJ2-1, with D perhaps assigned TRBD1 or TRBD2 (5 bases each). Trimming removed 0 bases from V and 10 bases from J, with 17 bases in between. The V gene's germline CDR1 is SGHDT and CDR2 YYEEEE. This CDR3 spans 15 amino acids. The CDR3 sequence: CASSLGGAPFGEQFF. The CDR3 DNA sequence: TGTGCCAGCAGCTTGGGAGGGGCCCCGTTCGGGGAGCAGTTCTTC.